The next 27 T cell receptor beta chains were all read from a single sample in a study of blood T cell repertoires in COVID-19. Profiled with immunoSEQ multiplex PCR; TCRdb holds only in-frame clones, not every one. This table holds about 240,000 clones, around 87% found once. The sample comprised PBMCs or T cells enriched from blood (not recorded which). The receptors come from a woman aged 40 to 49 with acute COVID-19.

The V gene is TRBV5-1, the J gene TRBJ2-3, with 10 bases identical to TRBD2. Losses at the gene ends were 5 bases for V and 2 bases for J; bases not matched to a gene: 2. CDR1 and CDR2 (germline): SGHRS, YFSETQ. The CDR3 runs 14 residues. CDR3 region: CASRLAGNTDTQYF. The CDR3 DNA is TGCGCCAGCAGACTAGCGGGAAACACAGATACGCAGTATTTT.

The chain links TRBV4-1 to TRBJ2-1, with D uncertain. The CDR3 extends over 14 amino acids. V was pared by 1 base and J by 1 base, with 5 bases between. Germline V gene data show CDR1 as MGHRA and CDR2 as YSYEKL. The chain's CDR3 is CASSQARSYNEQFF. The CDR3 DNA reads as TGCGCCAGCAGCCAAGCCAGATCCTACAATGAGCAGTTCTTC.

The J gene is TRBJ2-7, the V gene TRBV7-9; D unresolved. The CDR3 consists of 17 residues. The germline V gene encodes CDR1 SEHNR and CDR2 FQNEAQ (reference sequence). Between the trimmed V and J ends, which lost 2 bases and 0 bases, there was a span of 17 bases. The CDR3 protein is CASSLPARNTNSYEQYF. In DNA form, the CDR3 reads TGTGCCAGCAGCTTACCCGCCCGTAACACCAACTCCTACGAGCAGTACTTC.

This clone appeared a single time. The V and J genes are TRBV19 and TRBJ2-7; TRBD2 agrees at 7 bases. V dropped 5 bases and J dropped 2; count of bases not matched to a gene: 15. The CDR3 spans 17 residues. The germline V gene encodes CDR1 LNHDA and CDR2 SQIVND (reference sequence). The CDR3 DNA reads TGTGCCAGTAGTTGTTGTCGGGAGGACCGTTCAACCTACGAGCAGTACTTC. Encoded protein: CASSCCREDRSTYEQYF.

Here the CDR3 DNA reads TGTGCCAGCAGCGCAAAACAGGGAACCCACTACGAGCAGTACTTC. Its translation is CASSAKQGTHYEQYF. The chain employs TRBV21-1 and TRBJ2-7; the table's TRBD1 call for D was not verified on the DNA. TRBV21-1 is a listed pseudogene. The CDR3 is 15 amino acids.

V usage is TRBV2 and J usage is TRBJ1-4; perhaps TRBD1 as D (6 bases). Germline V CDR1 and CDR2: SNHLY, FYNNEI. The germline V and J ends were trimmed by 6 bases and 3 bases, with 11 bases remaining between them. This CDR3 region has 14 residues. The CDR3 DNA reads as TGTGCCAGCAGCCGGGACACCCCTAATGAAAAACTGTTTTTT. It specifies CASSRDTPNEKLFF.

This sequence joins TRBV19 and TRBJ1-2; 9 nucleotides line up with TRBD1. This CDR3 region has 14 residues. Per the germline V gene, CDR1 is LNHDA and CDR2 is SQIVND (reference sequence). V lost 6 bases and J lost 8; bases outside the gene matches: 10. Here the CDR3 reads CASSGPGQGSGYTF. The CDR3 bases are TGTGCCAGTAGCGGCCCGGGACAGGGATCCGGCTACACCTTC.

V and J are TRBV14 and TRBJ2-1, with 8 nucleotides matching TRBD2. V shed 4 bases and J 9 bases; nucleotides not matched to a gene: 8. This CDR3 has 14 amino acids. Germline lookup yields CDR1 SGHDN and CDR2 FVKESK. In nucleotides, the CDR3 is TGTGCCAGCAGCCCTACTAGGACTAGCCCTGAGCAGTTCTTC. Residues: CASSPTRTSPEQFF.

The chain joins TRBV11-3 to TRBJ1-1, with D hard to call. Per germline, CDR1 SGHNT and CDR2 YENEEA. V lost 5 bases and J 1 base, leaving 11 bases between the germline ends. The CDR3 has 14 residues. The CDR3 loop is CASSPRSSNTEAFF. As DNA, the CDR3 is TGTGCCAGCAGCCCCAGGTCCTCGAACACTGAAGCTTTCTTT.

The chain combines TRBV15 with TRBJ2-1, with D possibly matching TRBD2 (5 bases). The length of the CDR3 is 16 residues. Germline values: CDR1 LNHNV, CDR2 YYDKDF (reference sequence). V shed 0 bases and J shed 4 bases, with 13 bases lying between them. This CDR3 reads CATSRDIRRDYNEQFF. The CDR3 nucleotides are TGTGCCACCAGCAGAGATATAAGACGGGATTACAATGAGCAGTTCTTC.

Points on this clone: Other DNA sequences in the same sample also yield this CDR3. This chain uses TRBV7-9 with TRBJ1-1, with D unresolved. The CDR3 runs 16 residues. Trimming took 6 bases from V and 0 from J, leaving 17 bases between them. Germline values: CDR1 SEHNR, CDR2 FQNEAQ (reference sequence). CDR3 DNA sequence: TGTGCCAGCAGTCCCGGGGTGAGGTACATGAACACTGAAGCTTTCTTT. Encoded protein: CASSPGVRYMNTEAFF.

The rearrangement joins TRBV9 to TRBJ2-1; 7 bases align to TRBD2. Trimming took 0 bases from V and 0 from J; bases not matched to a gene: 3. The CDR3 loop spans 16 amino acids. CDR1 SGDLS and CDR2 YYNGEE come from the germline V gene. The CDR3 is CASSVDWTSSYNEQFF. The CDR3 region has the DNA TGTGCCAGCAGCGTAGACTGGACTAGCTCCTACAATGAGCAGTTCTTC.

The chain's CDR3 is CASGLDGQANEKLFF. The CDR3 DNA is TGTGCTAGTGGTTTGGACGGACAGGCCAATGAAAAACTGTTTTTT. This sequence joins TRBV12-5 and TRBJ1-4; TRBD1 matches 7 bases. CDR3 length equals 15 residues. Germline lookup yields CDR1 LGHNT and CDR2 FRNRAP. The trim removed 1 base at V and 5 bases at J, leaving 4 bases unmatched. Together with reference TRBV12-5 and TRBJ1-4, the CDR3 gives the full variable domain: DARVTQTPRHKVTEMGQEVTMRCQPILGHNTVFWYRQTMMQGLELLAYFRNRAPLDDSGMPKDRFSAEMPDATLATLKIQPSEPRDSAVYFCASGLDGQANEKLFFGSGTQLSVL.

Turning to this clone: The sample carries other DNA sequences with the same CDR3. J is TRBJ1-1 and V is TRBV9; a possible D gene is TRBD1 (5 bases). This CDR3 has 15 amino acids. Germline lookup yields CDR1 SGDLS and CDR2 YYNGEE. The V gene lost 0 bases and the J gene lost 1 base, with 10 bases spanning the gap. This CDR3 is CASSVDGAANTEAFF. CDR3 DNA: TGTGCCAGCAGCGTAGATGGGGCTGCGAACACTGAAGCTTTCTTT.

There are a few counts of this clone. This chain joins TRBV18 and TRBJ2-3, with D uncertain. Germline V CDR1 and CDR2: KGHSH, LQKENI. The CDR3 has 14 amino acids. Trimming left V 5 bases short and J 3 bases short, with 12 bases between. The CDR3 sequence: CASSRGSGTDTQYF. DNA of the CDR3: TGTGCCAGCTCAAGAGGATCCGGGACAGATACGCAGTATTTT.

This clone showed up just a few times. The rearrangement uses TRBV29-1 and TRBJ1-3; D is unclear. Germline V gene lookup returns CDR1 SQVTM and CDR2 ANQGSEA. V lost 5 bases and J lost 9, with 8 bases in between. This CDR3 region has 10 residues. Here the CDR3 DNA reads TGCAGCGTTTTTAGCGGCACCATATATTTT. Translating it yields CSVFSGTIYF. The variable domain in full, with the rest retrieved from reference TRBV29-1 and TRBJ1-3, is SAVISQKPSRDICQRGTSLTIQCQVDSQVTMMFWYRQQPGQSLTLIATANQGSEATYESGFVIDKFPISRPNLTFSTLTVSNMSPEDSSIYLCSVFSGTIYFGEGSWLTVV.

The rearrangement uses TRBV6-2 or TRBV6-3 and TRBJ2-3; D is perhaps TRBD1 (6 bases). Looked up from germline, CDR1 is MNHEY and CDR2 is SVGEGT. Trimming shortened V by 7 bases and J by 4 bases, and 15 bases separated the two germline ends. The CDR3 loop spans 14 amino acids. CDR3 protein: CASTPTGTADTQYF. In nucleotides, the CDR3 is TGTGCCAGCACCCCGACAGGAACTGCAGATACGCAGTATTTT.

This chain joins TRBV4-1 and TRBJ1-5; 9 nucleotides agree with TRBD1. In germline, CDR1 is MGHRA, CDR2 YSYEKL. The trim removed 2 bases at V and 6 bases at J, leaving 5 bases unmatched. This CDR3 has 15 amino acids. This CDR3 is CASSQPGQGPQPQHF. In DNA form, the CDR3 reads TGCGCCAGCAGCCAACCGGGACAGGGACCTCAGCCCCAGCATTTT.

The chain links TRBV19 to TRBJ2-1; TRBD1 aligns across 9 bases. Looked up from germline, CDR1 is LNHDA and CDR2 is SQIVND (reference sequence). This CDR3 is 15 amino acids long. J gave up 7 bases and V 7 bases, and 11 bases lay outside the gene matches. CDR3 coding DNA: TGTGCCAGTACCCCATGGGGACAGGGATTAAATGAGCAGTTCTTC. Protein: CASTPWGQGLNEQFF.

The chain recombines TRBV25-1 with TRBJ2-3, with 14 bases identical to TRBD2. Trimming at V came to 5 bases and at J to 3 bases, leaving 4 bases not matched to a gene. Germline V gene sequence: CDR1 MGHDK, CDR2 SYGVNS. The CDR3 spans 16 residues. CDR3 in amino acids: CASSPRTSGRTDTQYF. The CDR3, as DNA: TGTGCCAGCAGTCCTCGGACTAGCGGGAGGACAGATACGCAGTATTTT.

The V call is TRBV5-1, the J call TRBJ1-1, with D unclear. Germline V lookup: CDR1 SGHRS, CDR2 YFSETQ. V lost 2 bases and J 5 bases, leaving 13 bases between the germline ends. The CDR3 consists of 14 residues. CDR3 amino acids: CASSLLTAGTEAFF. Here the CDR3 DNA reads TGCGCCAGCAGCTTACTTACTGCGGGGACTGAAGCTTTCTTT.

The chain employs TRBV12-3 or TRBV12-4 and TRBJ2-7; D is possibly TRBD1 (5 bases). The germline V and J ends were trimmed by 5 bases and 6 bases, with 11 bases remaining between them. CDR3 length equals 12 residues. CDR3 region: CASSTPQGEQYF. The CDR3 DNA reads TGTGCCAGCAGTACCCCCCAGGGCGAGCAGTACTTC.

This chain's CDR3 is CASSLLVAGYEQYF. CDR3 sequence (DNA): TGTGCCAGCAGCTTACTAGTGGCGGGGTACGAGCAGTACTTC. The V gene is TRBV7-2, the J gene TRBJ2-7; perhaps TRBD2 as D (6 bases). The V gene lost 2 bases and the J gene lost 4 bases, with 12 bases spanning the gap. The germline CDR1 and CDR2 sequences are SGHTA and FQGNSA. The length of the CDR3 is 14 residues.

This chain connects TRBV29-1 to TRBJ1-5; D ambiguous. V lost 2 bases, J lost 10 bases, and 12 bases lay in between. In germline, CDR1 is SQVTM, CDR2 ANQGSEA. The CDR3 is 12 amino acids. CDR3 region: CSVETPPGPQHF. CDR3 DNA sequence: TGCAGCGTTGAAACCCCACCGGGACCCCAGCATTTT.

This clone was counted a few times. This sequence joins TRBV27 and TRBJ1-1, with TRBD1 identical over 7 bases. J lost 2 bases, V lost 4 bases, and 7 bases had no gene match. The CDR3 covers 15 residues. The germline gives CDR1 MNHEY, CDR2 SMNVEV (reference sequence). The CDR3 bases are TGTGCCAGCAGTTCTTGGGACAGCGAAAACACTGAAGCTTTCTTT. Translating gives CASSSWDSENTEAFF.

V gene TRBV5-5 combines with J gene TRBJ2-1, with TRBD2 matching over 13 bases. The ends lost 7 bases at V and 4 bases at J; junction bases unmatched: 5. This CDR3 contains 15 residues. Germline CDR1 and CDR2: SGHKS and YYEKEE (reference sequence). CDR3 nucleotides: TGTGCCAGCGCCGGGACTAGCGGGAAATACAATGAGCAGTTCTTC. Its protein product is CASAGTSGKYNEQFF.

This rearrangement joins TRBV24-1 to TRBJ2-7, with TRBD1 matching 7 bases. The CDR3 extends over 13 amino acids. The V gene end was trimmed by 3 bases and the J gene end by 6 bases; junction bases not matched to a gene: 4. Germline V gene lookup returns CDR1 KGHDR and CDR2 SFDVKD. CDR3 DNA: TGTGCCACCAGTGATCCGACAGGGAGCGAGCAGTACTTC. The encoded protein is CATSDPTGSEQYF.